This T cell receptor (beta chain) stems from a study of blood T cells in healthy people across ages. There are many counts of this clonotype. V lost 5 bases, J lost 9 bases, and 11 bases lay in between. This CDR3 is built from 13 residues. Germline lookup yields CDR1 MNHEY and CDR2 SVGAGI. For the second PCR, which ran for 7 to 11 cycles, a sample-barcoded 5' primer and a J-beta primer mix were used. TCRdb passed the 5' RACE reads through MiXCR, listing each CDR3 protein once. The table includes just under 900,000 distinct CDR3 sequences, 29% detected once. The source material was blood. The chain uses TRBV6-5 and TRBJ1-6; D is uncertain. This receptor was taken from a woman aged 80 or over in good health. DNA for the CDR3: TGTGCCAGCAGTGAGAAACGACGTTCACCCCTCCACTTT. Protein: CASSEKRRSPLHF.